The T cell receptor beta chain described here comes from a study of T cell repertoires in cytomegalovirus infection. The germline V gene has CDR1 ENHRY and CDR2 SYGVKD. The CDR3 is 11 residues long. The V gene lost 6 bases and the J gene lost 6 bases, with 8 bases spanning the gap. Each CDR3 protein is one row after TCRdb ran MiXCR on the reads. Among under 600,000 distinct CDR3 sequences listed, 16% were seen once. At least ten counts were recorded for this clonotype. This clonotype was sampled from a human donor in good health (CMV status not recorded). Some clones in this sample may be carry-over from other donors' samples. This chain uses TRBV10-3 with TRBJ1-2; a possible D gene is TRBD1 (6 bases). Material: CD8+ T cells from PBMCs. CDR3 sequence reads: CAISSGDGYTF. DNA for the CDR3: TGTGCCATCAGCTCAGGGGATGGCTACACCTTC.